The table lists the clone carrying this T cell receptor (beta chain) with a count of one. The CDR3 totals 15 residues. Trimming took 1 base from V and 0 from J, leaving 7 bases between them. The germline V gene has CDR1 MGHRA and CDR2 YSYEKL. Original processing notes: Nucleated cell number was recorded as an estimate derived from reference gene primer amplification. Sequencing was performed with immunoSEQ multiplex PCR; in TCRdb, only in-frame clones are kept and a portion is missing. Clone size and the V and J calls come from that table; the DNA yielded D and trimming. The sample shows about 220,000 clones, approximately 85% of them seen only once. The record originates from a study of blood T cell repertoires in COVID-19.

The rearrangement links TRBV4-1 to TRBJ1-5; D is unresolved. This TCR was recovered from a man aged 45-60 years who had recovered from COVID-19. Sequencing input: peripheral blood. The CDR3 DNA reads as TGCGCCAGCAGCCAAGGACTCGGTAGCAATCAGCCCCAGCATTTT. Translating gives CASSQGLGSNQPQHF.